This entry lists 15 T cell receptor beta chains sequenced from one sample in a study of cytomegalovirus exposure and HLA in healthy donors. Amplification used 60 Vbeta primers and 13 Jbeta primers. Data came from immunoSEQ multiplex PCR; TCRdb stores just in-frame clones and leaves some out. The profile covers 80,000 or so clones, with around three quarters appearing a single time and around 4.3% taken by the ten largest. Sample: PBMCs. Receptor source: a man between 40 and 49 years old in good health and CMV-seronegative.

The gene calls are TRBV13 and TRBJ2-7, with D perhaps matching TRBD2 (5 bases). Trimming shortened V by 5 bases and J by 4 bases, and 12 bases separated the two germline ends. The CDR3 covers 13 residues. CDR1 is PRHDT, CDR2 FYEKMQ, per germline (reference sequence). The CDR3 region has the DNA TGTGCCAGCAGCCCAGCGGACCATTACGAGCAGTACTTC. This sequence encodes CASSPADHYEQYF.

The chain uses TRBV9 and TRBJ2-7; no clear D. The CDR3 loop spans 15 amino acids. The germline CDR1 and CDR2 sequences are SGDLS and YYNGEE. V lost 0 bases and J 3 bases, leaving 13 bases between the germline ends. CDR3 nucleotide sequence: TGTGCCAGCAGCGTAGAGTCATCTCGAGGCTACGAGCAGTACTTC. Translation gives CASSVESSRGYEQYF.

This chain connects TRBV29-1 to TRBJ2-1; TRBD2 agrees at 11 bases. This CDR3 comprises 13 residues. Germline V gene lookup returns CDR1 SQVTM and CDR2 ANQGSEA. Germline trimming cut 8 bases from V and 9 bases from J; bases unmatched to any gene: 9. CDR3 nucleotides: TGCAGCTCACGCCCGGGACTAGCGGCTGAGCAGTTCTTC. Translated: CSSRPGLAAEQFF.

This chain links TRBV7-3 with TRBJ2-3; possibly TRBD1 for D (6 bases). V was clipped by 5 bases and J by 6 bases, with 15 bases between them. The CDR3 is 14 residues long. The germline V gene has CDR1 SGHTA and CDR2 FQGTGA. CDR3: CASSPQGQDDTQYF. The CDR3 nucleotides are TGTGCCAGCAGCCCCCAGGGGCAGGACGATACGCAGTATTTT.

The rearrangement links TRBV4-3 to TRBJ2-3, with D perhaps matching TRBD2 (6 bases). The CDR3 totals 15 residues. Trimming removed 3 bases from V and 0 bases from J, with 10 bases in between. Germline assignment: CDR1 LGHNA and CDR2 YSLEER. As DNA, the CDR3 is TGCGCCAGCAGCCAGGGACTCGGAAGCACAGATACGCAGTATTTT. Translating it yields CASSQGLGSTDTQYF.

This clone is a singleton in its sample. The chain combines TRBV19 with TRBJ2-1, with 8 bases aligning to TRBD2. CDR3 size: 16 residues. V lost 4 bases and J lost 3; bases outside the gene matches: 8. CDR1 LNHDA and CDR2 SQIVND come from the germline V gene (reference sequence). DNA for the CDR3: TGTGCCAGTAGTACCCGACTAGCGTACAGCTACAATGAGCAGTTCTTC. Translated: CASSTRLAYSYNEQFF.

The CDR3 spells CASSSPVGEKLFF. The CDR3 region has the DNA TGTGCCAGCAGCTCACCGGTCGGTGAAAAACTGTTTTTT. V usage is TRBV11-2 and J usage is TRBJ1-4; D unresolved. The CDR3 covers 13 residues. V was pared by 4 bases and J by 7 bases, with 10 bases between. Germline V gene sequence: CDR1 SGHAT, CDR2 FQNNGV.

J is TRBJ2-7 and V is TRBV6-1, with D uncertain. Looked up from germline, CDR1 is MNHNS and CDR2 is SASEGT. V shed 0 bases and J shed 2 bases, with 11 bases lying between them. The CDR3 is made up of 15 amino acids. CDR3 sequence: CASSEAQAYTYEQYF. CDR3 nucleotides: TGTGCCAGCAGTGAAGCGCAGGCATACACCTACGAGCAGTACTTC.

The CDR3 reads CASSLTPSGYEQYF. Written as DNA, the CDR3 is TGTGCCAGCAGTTTAACCCCGTCGGGGTATGAGCAGTACTTC. J is TRBJ2-7 and V is TRBV27; the D gene is possibly TRBD2 (5 bases). The length of the CDR3 is 14 residues. The V end was cut by 2 bases, the J end by 7 bases, with 15 bases between. Germline CDR1 is MNHEY and CDR2 is SMNVEV (reference sequence).

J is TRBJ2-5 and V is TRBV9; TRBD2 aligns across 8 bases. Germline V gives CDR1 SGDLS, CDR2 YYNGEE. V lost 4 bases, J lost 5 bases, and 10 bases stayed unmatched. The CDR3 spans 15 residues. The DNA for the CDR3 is TGTGCCAGCAGCTCCGAAGCGGGAGACGGGGAGACCCAGTACTTC. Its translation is CASSSEAGDGETQYF. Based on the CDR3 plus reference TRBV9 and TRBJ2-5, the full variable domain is DSGVTQTPKHLITATGQRVTLRCSPRSGDLSVYWYQQSLDQGLQFLIQYYNGEERAKGNILERFSAQQFPDLHSELNLSSLELGDSALYFCASSSEAGDGETQYFGPGTRLLVL.

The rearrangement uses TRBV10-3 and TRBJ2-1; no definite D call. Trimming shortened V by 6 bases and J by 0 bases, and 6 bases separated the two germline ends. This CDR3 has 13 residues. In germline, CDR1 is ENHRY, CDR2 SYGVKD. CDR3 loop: CAIRQFSYNEQFF. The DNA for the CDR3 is TGTGCCATCAGACAGTTCTCCTACAATGAGCAGTTCTTC.

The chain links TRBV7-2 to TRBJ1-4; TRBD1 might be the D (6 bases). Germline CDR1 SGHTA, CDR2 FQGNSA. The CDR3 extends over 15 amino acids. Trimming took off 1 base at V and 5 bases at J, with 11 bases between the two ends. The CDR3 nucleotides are TGTGCCAGCAGCTTAGTGTTTGGGGGCAATGAAAAACTGTTTTTT. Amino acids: CASSLVFGGNEKLFF.

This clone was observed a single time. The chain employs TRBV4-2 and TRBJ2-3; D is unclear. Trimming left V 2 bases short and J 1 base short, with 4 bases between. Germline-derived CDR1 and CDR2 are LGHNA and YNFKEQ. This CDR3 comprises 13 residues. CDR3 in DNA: TGTGCCAGCAGCCAATCAGGCACAGATACGCAGTATTTT. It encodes CASSQSGTDTQYF.

The CDR3 bases are TGCAGCGTCGACGTTACAGGGAACACTGAAGCTTTCTTT. Protein: CSVDVTGNTEAFF. The chain has TRBV29-1 and TRBJ1-1; tentatively, D is TRBD1 (5 bases). Germline V gene data show CDR1 as SQVTM and CDR2 as ANQGSEA. The CDR3 consists of 13 residues. V lost 6 bases and J 1 base, leaving 12 bases between the germline ends.

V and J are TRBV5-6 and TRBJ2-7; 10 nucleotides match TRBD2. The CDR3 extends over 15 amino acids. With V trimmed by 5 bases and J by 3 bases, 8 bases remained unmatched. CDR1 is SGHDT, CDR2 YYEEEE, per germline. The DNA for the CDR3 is TGTGCCAGCAGACAACAACTAGCGGGGATCTACGAGCAGTACTTC. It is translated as CASRQQLAGIYEQYF.